Given below is one TCR beta chain in context. Its antigen is unidentified. Investigators profiled TCR beta VDJ and CDR3 from genomic DNA template. TCRdb re-called the reads through MiXCR, storing one row per CDR3 protein. The data hold 450,000 to 600,000 distinct CDR3 sequences, with around 30% observed a single time. The source of the sample is a study of CD8+CD57+ T cells in acquired aplastic anemia. Across the study: Around 3.5 ug was the average amount of DNA from sorted CD4+ and CD8+ cells. Study results and limitations: The number of CD8+ CDR3 sequences shared by patients and controls was roughly 30.

Between the trimmed V and J ends, which lost 6 bases and 2 bases, there was a span of 16 bases. The CDR3 runs 14 residues. Germline V CDR1 and CDR2: SQVTM, ANQGSEA. Patients sequenced had flow cytometry evidence of CD8+CD57+ cell expansion. Untreated patients provided the blood samples, with no therapy given before sampling. The rearrangement joins TRBV29-1 to TRBJ1-1, with D possibly being TRBD1 (5 bases). The TCR was taken from a human donor with aplastic anemia. The sample was sorted CD4+, CD8+, or CD8+CD57+ T cells (not recorded which) from PBMCs. The CDR3 protein is CSVSHPTDNTEAFF. DNA of the CDR3: TGCAGCGTCTCCCATCCGACAGATAACACTGAAGCTTTCTTT.